The 14 T cell receptor beta chains listed next were all sequenced from one sample in a study of blood T cell repertoires in COVID-19 (dated by TCRdb to 2018 to 2020). The library was prepared using the immunoSEQ multiplex PCR assay. TCRdb took over this immuneACCESS table, retaining in-frame rearrangements with V and J assigned. Such tables are incomplete; in checked studies, under half of the missing clones stem from an unresolved V gene, and the remainder is unexplained. This sample has 150,000 to 200,000 clones in its table, and around 82% of those were observed once. The ten most abundant clones make up about 1.2% of the sample. The specimen sequenced was peripheral blood. These receptors all stem from a man aged 55 to 69 who had recovered from COVID-19.

The chain uses TRBV9 and TRBJ2-3; 9 bases fit TRBD2. V was pared by 4 bases and J by 0 bases, with 0 bases of the junction left unmatched. CDR1 and CDR2 (germline): SGDLS, YYNGEE. The CDR3 has 14 amino acids. CDR3 coding DNA: TGTGCCAGCAGCACTAGCGGGAGCACAGATACGCAGTATTTT. This codes for CASSTSGSTDTQYF.

Only a few counts were recorded for this clone. The V and J genes are TRBV7-9 and TRBJ2-1; D is possibly TRBD1 (6 bases). The CDR3 runs 13 residues. Germline V lookup: CDR1 SEHNR, CDR2 FQNEAQ (reference sequence). The ends were cut back, 1 base at V and 12 bases at J, with 13 bases in the middle. CDR3 coding DNA: TGTGCCAGCAGCTTAGGGTGGACAGACTGGCAGTTCTTC. Translation gives CASSLGWTDWQFF.

The chain has TRBV7-8 and TRBJ2-7, with a tentative D call TRBD1 (6 bases). The germline gives CDR1 SGHVS, CDR2 FQNEAQ. The CDR3 extends over 15 amino acids. The V gene lost 4 bases and the J gene lost 7 bases, with 20 bases spanning the gap. The CDR3 is CASSSPDSGTEEQYF. The CDR3 region has the DNA TGTGCCAGCAGCTCTCCGGACAGCGGTACAGAGGAGCAGTACTTC.

J is TRBJ2-3 and V is TRBV5-1; TRBD1 matches 7 bases. The CDR3 sequence is 14 residues long. The junction had 7 bases not matched to a gene; V was cut back by 7 bases and J by 2 bases. Per germline, CDR1 SGHRS and CDR2 YFSETQ. The DNA for the CDR3 is TGCGCCAGCTGTGGGCAGGGGGACACAGATACGCAGTATTTT. The encoded protein is CASCGQGDTDTQYF.

The V gene is TRBV11-2, the J gene TRBJ2-1; TRBD2 matches 12 bases. This CDR3 contains 15 residues. The ends lost 6 bases at V and 9 bases at J; junction bases unmatched: 9. CDR1 SGHAT and CDR2 FQNNGV come from the germline V gene. The CDR3 protein is CASRTRLAGASEQFF. DNA of the CDR3: TGTGCCAGCAGAACTAGACTAGCGGGGGCTAGTGAGCAGTTCTTC.

This sequence joins TRBV19 and TRBJ2-7; 7 nucleotides match TRBD1. This CDR3 has 12 amino acids. Germline trimming cut 3 bases from V and 6 bases from J; bases unmatched to any gene: 2. Germline V gene sequence: CDR1 LNHDA, CDR2 SQIVND (reference sequence). CDR3 DNA: TGTGCCAGTAGTATCCGGGACAGCGAGCAGTACTTC. Translation: CASSIRDSEQYF. The full variable domain, its missing parts supplied by reference TRBV19 and TRBJ2-7, is DGGITQSPKYLFRKEGQNVTLSCEQNLNHDAMYWYRQDPGQGLRLIYYSQIVNDFQKGDIAEGYSVSREKKESFPLTVTSAQKNPTAFYLCASSIRDSEQYFGPGTRLTVT.

In its sample, this clone was seen once. This chain joins TRBV27 and TRBJ2-7, with a tentative D call TRBD1 (5 bases). This CDR3 contains 13 residues. Trimming left V 5 bases short and J 5 bases short, with 13 bases between. Germline V CDR1 and CDR2: MNHEY, SMNVEV (reference sequence). CDR3 DNA sequence: TGTGCCAGCAGTCCAGGGTATCCGAACGAGCAGTACTTC. This encodes CASSPGYPNEQYF.

This clone was recorded once. DNA for the CDR3: TGTGCCAGCAGCCCCAACAGGGGGGACACTGAAGCTTTCTTT. It encodes CASSPNRGDTEAFF. The chain combines TRBV7-9 with TRBJ1-1; 8 bases line up with TRBD1. The CDR3 runs to 14 residues. The junction had 5 bases not matched to a gene; V was cut back by 5 bases and J by 3 bases. Germline V gene data show CDR1 as SEHNR and CDR2 as FQNEAQ (reference sequence). Using reference TRBV7-9 and TRBJ1-1 for the parts outside the CDR3, the full variable domain is DTGVSQNPRHKITKRGQNVTFRCDPISEHNRLYWYRQTLGQGPEFLTYFQNEAQLEKSRLLSDRFSAERPKGSFSTLEIQRTEQGDSAMYLCASSPNRGDTEAFFGQGTRLTVV.

J is TRBJ2-4 and V is TRBV7-9; D is unclear. Trimming pared 6 bases from V and 0 bases from J, leaving 9 bases between. Germline V gene data show CDR1 as SEHNR and CDR2 as FQNEAQ (reference sequence). The CDR3 contains 14 residues. CDR3 sequence: CASSHAQAKNIQYF. In DNA form, the CDR3 reads TGTGCCAGCAGTCACGCACAAGCCAAAAACATTCAGTACTTC.

The table lists this clone with a count of one. This chain links TRBV18 with TRBJ1-1; 7 bases map to TRBD1. CDR1 and CDR2 from the germline V gene are KGHSH and LQKENI. V lost 6 bases to trimming and J lost 3 bases; unmatched junction nucleotides: 10. The CDR3 runs 15 residues. The CDR3 nucleotides are TGTGCCAGCTCCCCCGGACAGGCACGGGACACTGAAGCTTTCTTT. This translates into CASSPGQARDTEAFF.

V and J are TRBV18 and TRBJ1-1, with TRBD1 identical over 9 bases. This CDR3 is 16 amino acids long. The J segment lost 0 bases and the V segment lost 2 bases, leaving 4 bases of the junction unmatched. Germline V gives CDR1 KGHSH, CDR2 LQKENI. The CDR3 DNA follows: TGTGCCAGCTCACCAGTGAGACAGGGGGTGAACACTGAAGCTTTCTTT. Residues: CASSPVRQGVNTEAFF.

V is TRBV5-1 and J is TRBJ2-7; the match to TRBD1 covers 12 bases. Germline assignment: CDR1 SGHRS and CDR2 YFSETQ. V lost 3 bases and J lost 5; bases outside the gene matches: 3. The CDR3 length is 14 residues. CDR3 coding DNA: TGCGCCAGCAGCTGGGGACAGGGGGCCGACGAGCAGTACTTC. Amino acid sequence: CASSWGQGADEQYF.

The chain recombines TRBV5-1 with TRBJ2-3; 7 nucleotides match TRBD1. CDR1 is SGHRS, CDR2 YFSETQ, per germline. The CDR3 length is 15 residues. V gave up 0 bases and J gave up 3 bases; unmatched junction bases: 4. The CDR3 reads CASSLDDRETDTQYF. CDR3 nucleotides: TGCGCCAGCAGCTTGGATGACAGGGAAACAGATACGCAGTATTTT.

The gene calls are TRBV4-1 and TRBJ1-1, with 8 bases matching TRBD1. J lost 8 bases, V lost 2 bases, and 1 base had no gene match. The CDR3 sequence is 12 residues long. From germline, CDR1 is MGHRA and CDR2 YSYEKL. The CDR3 nucleotides read TGCGCCAGCAGCCAAAGGGACAGGGAAGCTTTCTTT. Amino acids: CASSQRDREAFF.